Detailed here is one T cell receptor beta chain. What it binds is not known. The sample belongs to a study of cytomegalovirus exposure and HLA in healthy donors. Study-wide context: Later, an analysis reported that the 120 or so validation repertoires had used the same platform as the approximately 660 first-cohort repertoires. Study results and caveats: Subsequent analysis found a tendency for first-cohort TCR clusters to co-occur within the 120 validation repertoires. The study designated 150 or so TCR beta chains cytomegalovirus-associated.

The donors were members of the validation cohort comprising some 120 subjects, separate from the roughly 730-subject first cohort. Some clones are missing from TCRdb's copy, which holds only in-frame ones; the method was immunoSEQ multiplex PCR. Among roughly 60,000 clones listed, over 85% were seen once. The CDR3 is 15 amino acids. V was clipped by 5 bases and J by 1 base; unmatched bases: 6. From germline, CDR1 is SGHTA and CDR2 FQGNSA. The sequence derives from a woman between 18 and 30 years old in good health and CMV-seropositive. This chain links TRBV7-2 with TRBJ2-3; 7 bases are shared with TRBD1. The material sequenced was PBMCs. The CDR3 region has the DNA TGTGCCAGCAGCCTCTGGACAGGACGCACAGATACGCAGTATTTT. It is translated as CASSLWTGRTDTQYF.